This entry lists 29 T cell receptor beta chains sequenced from one sample in a study of shared clonotypes between healthy human individuals. The data were produced by immunoSEQ multiplex PCR, yet TCRdb's version contains in-frame clones alone and is incomplete. The sample gives 110,000 or so clones, about 63% of which show up once; around 24% is in the top ten. What was sequenced was memory CD8+ T cells sorted from blood. Subset: CD45RO+ cells pooled with CCR7-negative TemRA cells. The receptor source for this set is a woman in her twenties or thirties in good health.

The chain combines TRBV28 with TRBJ1-1; D unresolved. CDR3 length: 15 residues. Germline V gene lookup returns CDR1 MDHEN and CDR2 SYDVKM. The V and J ends lost 2 bases and 1 base respectively, with 11 bases between them. CDR3 DNA sequence: TGTGCCAGCAGTTTAGATATCGAATGGAACACTGAAGCTTTCTTT. It encodes CASSLDIEWNTEAFF.

This sequence joins TRBV11-2 and TRBJ2-7, with TRBD2 identical over 8 bases. J was trimmed by 4 bases and V by 5 bases; bases with no gene match: 22. Germline V CDR1 and CDR2: SGHAT, FQNNGV. The CDR3 spans 19 residues. The CDR3 is CASSSVKGRKAGAVYEQYF. CDR3 DNA: TGTGCCAGCAGCAGTGTTAAGGGCCGGAAAGCGGGAGCAGTTTACGAGCAGTACTTC.

The chain uses TRBV6-6 and TRBJ2-2; D remains unclear. Looked up from germline, CDR1 is MNHNY and CDR2 is SVGAGI (reference sequence). With 6 bases removed from V and 5 bases from J, the gap between germline ends came to 13 bases. CDR3 length: 14 amino acids. CDR3 nucleotides: TGTGCCAGCAGAGGCAGAACCGAAACCGGGGAGCTGTTTTTT. This encodes CASRGRTETGELFF.

The V call is TRBV28, the J call TRBJ1-4, with no clear D. With 3 bases removed from V and 8 bases from J, the gap between germline ends came to 13 bases. Germline assignment: CDR1 MDHEN and CDR2 SYDVKM. This CDR3 comprises 14 residues. The CDR3 sequence: CASSFPLEPEKLFF. The CDR3 coding sequence is TGTGCCAGCAGTTTTCCCCTAGAACCGGAAAAACTGTTTTTT.

Here the CDR3 reads CASSLDPGIEETQYF. The CDR3 DNA follows: TGTGCCAGCAGCTTAGACCCAGGGATCGAAGAGACCCAGTACTTC. The chain has TRBV7-9 and TRBJ2-5; possible D gene TRBD1, 5 bases. Germline CDR1 reads SEHNR; CDR2 reads FQNEAQ (reference sequence). V was trimmed by 1 base and J by 3 bases, leaving 12 bases between them. This CDR3 has 15 residues.

V gene TRBV7-3 combines with J gene TRBJ2-6, with TRBD2 as a possible D gene (6 bases). Germline assignment: CDR1 SGHTA and CDR2 FQGTGA. Trimming cost V 2 bases and J 4 bases, with 18 bases left between them. The CDR3 is 18 residues long. In DNA form, the CDR3 reads TGTGCCAGCAGCTTAGGTACTCTTAGGAGGGAAGGGGCCAACGTCCTGACTTTC. It is translated as CASSLGTLRREGANVLTF.

This clone was detected a few times. The rearrangement joins TRBV30 to TRBJ1-1; no definite D call. Germline V gene data show CDR1 as GTSNPN and CDR2 as SVGIG (reference sequence). Trimming shortened V by 4 bases and J by 8 bases, and 14 bases separated the two germline ends. The CDR3 loop spans 12 amino acids. CDR3 DNA sequence: TGTGCCTGGACCCTGGGCCCGGCGGAAGCTTTCTTT. Residues: CAWTLGPAEAFF. The full variable domain, rest sourced from reference TRBV30 and TRBJ1-1, is SQTIHQWPATLVQPVGSPLSLECTVEGTSNPNLYWYRQAAGRGLQLLFYSVGIGQISSEVPQNLSASRPQDRQFILSSKKLLLSDSGFYLCAWTLGPAEAFFGQGTRLTVV.

The chain couples TRBV2 to TRBJ2-7; possibly TRBD2 for D (6 bases). Germline CDR1 SNHLY, CDR2 FYNNEI. The germline V and J ends were trimmed by 1 base and 9 bases, with 13 bases remaining between them. The length of the CDR3 is 13 residues. The CDR3 DNA follows: TGTGCCAGCAGTGAAGGGTACGCGGGAAGGCAGTACTTC. This gives the protein CASSEGYAGRQYF. Variable domain in full (rest from reference TRBV2 and TRBJ2-7): EPEVTQTPSHQVTQMGQEVILRCVPISNHLYFYWYRQILGQKVEFLVSFYNNEISEKSEIFDDQFSVERPDGSNFTLKIRSTKLEDSAMYFCASSEGYAGRQYFGPGTRLTVT.

The chain is built from TRBV2 and TRBJ2-7; D remains ambiguous. Germline CDR1 and CDR2: SNHLY and FYNNEI. V was trimmed by 10 bases and J by 1 base, leaving 17 bases between them. This CDR3 is 14 amino acids long. CDR3 sequence (DNA): TGTGCCAATGGTGGGAAACGCAGATCCTACGAGCAGTACTTC. This codes for CANGGKRRSYEQYF.

This clone was counted ten times or more. The chain couples TRBV30 to TRBJ2-1; no definite D call. CDR3 length equals 10 residues. V dropped 5 bases and J dropped 8 bases, with 7 bases sitting between them. Germline values: CDR1 GTSNPN, CDR2 SVGIG (reference sequence). Here the CDR3 reads CAWGVYEQFF. CDR3 sequence (DNA): TGTGCCTGGGGGGTATATGAGCAGTTCTTC.

The chain links TRBV5-4 to TRBJ2-7; perhaps TRBD2 as D (6 bases). Germline V gives CDR1 SGHNT, CDR2 YYREEE (reference sequence). The CDR3 consists of 13 residues. V gave up 1 base and J gave up 6 bases, with 11 bases separating them. The CDR3 nucleotides read TGTGCCAGCAGCTTGATTAGCGGACCCGAGCAGTACTTC. Translating gives CASSLISGPEQYF.

The chain has TRBV20-1 and TRBJ1-2, with D unclear. Germline assignment: CDR1 DFQATT and CDR2 SNEGSKA (reference sequence). With 8 bases removed from V and 7 bases from J, the gap between germline ends came to 14 bases. This CDR3 is built from 11 residues. CDR3 nucleotides: TGCAGTCACTGGTGGCGAGGTGGCTACACCTTC. Translated: CSHWWRGGYTF.

The gene calls are TRBV7-6 and TRBJ2-2, with 9 bases fitting TRBD1. The germline V gene has CDR1 SGHVS and CDR2 FNYEAQ. With V trimmed by 5 bases and J by 5 bases, 6 bases remained unmatched. The CDR3 loop spans 15 amino acids. The CDR3 sequence is CASSPTGQGTGELFF. In nucleotides, the CDR3 is TGTGCCAGCAGCCCAACGGGACAGGGAACCGGGGAGCTGTTTTTT.

The chain is built from TRBV7-8 and TRBJ2-7, with 10 bases aligning to TRBD1. The germline gives CDR1 SGHVS, CDR2 FQNEAQ. J was trimmed by 3 bases and V by 5 bases; bases with no gene match: 4. CDR3 length: 14 amino acids. CDR3 residues: CASSQGTGVYEQYF. CDR3 bases: TGTGCCAGCAGCCAAGGGACAGGGGTCTACGAGCAGTACTTC.

V and J are TRBV7-9 and TRBJ2-1, with 12 bases lining up with TRBD1. The CDR3 consists of 17 residues. Per the germline V gene, CDR1 is SEHNR and CDR2 is FQNEAQ (reference sequence). V shed 5 bases, J shed 6 bases, and the junction held 11 bases outside the gene matches. CDR3 residues: CASSGKPGTGGFNEQFF. The CDR3 DNA reads as TGTGCCAGCAGCGGTAAACCCGGGACAGGGGGCTTCAATGAGCAGTTCTTC.

The chain is built from TRBV5-1 and TRBJ1-1; D remains unclear. V was pared by 1 base and J by 3 bases, with 10 bases between. The CDR3 has 14 amino acids. Per the germline V gene, CDR1 is SGHRS and CDR2 is YFSETQ. The CDR3 region is CASSLFTRDTEAFF. The CDR3 region has the DNA TGCGCCAGCAGCTTGTTTACCCGGGACACTGAAGCTTTCTTT.

The table lists this clone with a count of one. The rearrangement joins TRBV6-6 to TRBJ2-7, with D perhaps TRBD1 (5 bases). The CDR3 is made up of 14 amino acids. With 4 bases removed from V and 0 bases from J, the gap between germline ends came to 10 bases. Germline V gene lookup returns CDR1 MNHNY and CDR2 SVGAGI (reference sequence). CDR3 bases: TGTGCCAGCAGTTTTGGGGCCTCCTCCTACGAGCAGTACTTC. Protein sequence: CASSFGASSYEQYF.

This sequence joins TRBV18 and TRBJ2-7, with 15 bases lining up with TRBD2. V shed 5 bases and J 6 bases; nucleotides not matched to a gene: 11. The CDR3 runs to 17 residues. Germline CDR1 and CDR2: KGHSH and LQKENI. CDR3 DNA: TGTGCCAGCTCAAAACCGGGACTAGCGGGAGGAATGCCCGAGCAGTACTTC. Protein sequence: CASSKPGLAGGMPEQYF.

V and J are TRBV6-1 and TRBJ2-7; D might be TRBD1 (6 bases). Germline lookup yields CDR1 MNHNS and CDR2 SASEGT. The CDR3 has 14 residues. The V gene lost 7 bases and the J gene lost 7 bases, with 20 bases spanning the gap. CDR3 loop: CASKVVGAVREQYF. The CDR3 DNA is TGTGCCAGCAAGGTAGTGGGGGCAGTCAGGGAGCAGTACTTC.

Regarding this clone: This likely reflects a read error, since a far larger clone is one base away. This chain uses TRBV2 with TRBJ2-6; no definite D call. Germline CDR1 reads SNHLY; CDR2 reads FYNNEI. This CDR3 comprises 13 residues. The V end was cut by 7 bases, the J end by 0 bases, with 4 bases between. The CDR3 loop is CASISSGANVLTF. CDR3 nucleotide sequence: TGTGCCAGCATAAGCTCTGGGGCCAACGTCCTGACTTTC.

V usage is TRBV6-1 and J usage is TRBJ2-5; perhaps D is TRBD1 or TRBD2 (7 bases each). The CDR3 sequence is 17 residues long. Looked up from germline, CDR1 is MNHNS and CDR2 is SASEGT. V was clipped by 0 bases and J by 7 bases, with 21 bases between them. This chain's CDR3 is CASSEASAGGERGTQYF. In DNA form, the CDR3 reads TGTGCCAGCAGTGAAGCTAGTGCAGGGGGGGAAAGAGGGACCCAGTACTTC.

In its sample, this clone was seen a few times. The chain is built from TRBV27 and TRBJ1-1, with no clear D. Looked up from germline, CDR1 is MNHEY and CDR2 is SMNVEV (reference sequence). V gave up 8 bases and J gave up 0 bases, with 19 bases separating them. The CDR3 runs to 16 residues. CDR3: CASPPVEVLMNTEAFF. The CDR3 DNA reads TGTGCCAGCCCGCCGGTCGAGGTCTTGATGAACACTGAAGCTTTCTTT.

This clone occurred once. The chain carries TRBV7-8 and TRBJ1-1, with 12 nucleotides matching TRBD1. Germline CDR1 is SGHVS and CDR2 is FQNEAQ. The V segment lost 5 bases and the J segment 5 bases; nucleotides outside the gene matches: 6. The CDR3 runs to 15 residues. This CDR3 is CASSGRDRGPTEAFF. The CDR3 nucleotides read TGTGCCAGCAGCGGTCGGGACAGGGGGCCGACTGAAGCTTTCTTT.

This clone was found many times. The chain links TRBV6-5 to TRBJ2-1, with D possibly TRBD2 on 6 matching bases. Germline CDR1 is MNHEY and CDR2 is SVGAGI. Trimming stripped 2 bases from V and 5 bases from J, with 13 bases between. This CDR3 is 15 amino acids long. The CDR3 DNA is TGTGCCAGCAGTTACATGGCGGGGAAGAACAATGAGCAGTTCTTC. This codes for CASSYMAGKNNEQFF.

This chain uses TRBV19 with TRBJ1-1; D uncertain. Germline V gives CDR1 LNHDA, CDR2 SQIVND (reference sequence). The ends were cut back, 3 bases at V and 7 bases at J, with 12 bases in the middle. The CDR3 consists of 13 residues. CDR3 in DNA: TGTGCCAGTAGTATTTGGTCGGGGAGTGAAGCTTTCTTT. It yields the protein CASSIWSGSEAFF.

The J gene is TRBJ1-1, the V gene TRBV11-2; D gene unclear. The CDR3 runs 14 residues. The ends were cut back, 1 base at V and 4 bases at J, with 10 bases in the middle. Germline-derived CDR1 and CDR2 are SGHAT and FQNNGV. The CDR3: CASSLGGLVTEAFF. CDR3 nucleotides: TGTGCCAGCAGCTTAGGAGGCCTTGTCACTGAAGCTTTCTTT. Full variable domain (missing parts from reference TRBV11-2 and TRBJ1-1): EAGVAQSPRYKIIEKRQSVAFWCNPISGHATLYWYQQILGQGPKLLIQFQNNGVVDDSQLPKDRFSAERLKGVDSTLKIQPAKLEDSAVYLCASSLGGLVTEAFFGQGTRLTVV.

This clone was counted only a few times. The chain is built from TRBV27 and TRBJ2-1, with 9 bases fitting TRBD2. The CDR3 length is 14 residues. The J segment lost 9 bases and the V segment lost 3 bases, leaving 6 bases of the junction unmatched. Germline lookup yields CDR1 MNHEY and CDR2 SMNVEV (reference sequence). CDR3 protein: CASSFASGIREQFF. The CDR3 DNA reads TGTGCCAGCAGTTTCGCTAGCGGGATCCGTGAGCAGTTCTTC.

This clone came up once. This chain links TRBV5-4 with TRBJ1-1; 7 nucleotides agree with TRBD1. The germline V gene has CDR1 SGHNT and CDR2 YYREEE (reference sequence). V lost 4 bases, J lost 3 bases, and 9 bases stayed unmatched. The CDR3 spans 15 residues. The CDR3 sequence is CASSPPEDRDTEAFF. The CDR3 nucleotides are TGTGCCAGCAGCCCGCCCGAAGACAGGGACACTGAAGCTTTCTTT.

This clone was seen only a few times. The rearrangement joins TRBV27 to TRBJ2-3; D is unclear. V was cut by 3 bases and J by 4 bases, with 8 bases left in between. Germline V CDR1 and CDR2: MNHEY, SMNVEV (reference sequence). The CDR3 is made up of 13 amino acids. The CDR3 DNA reads as TGTGCCAGCAGTTTGCTAGAAGCAGATACGCAGTATTTT. Residues: CASSLLEADTQYF.